Below, one TCR beta chain is given with its context. What antigen it recognizes has not been identified. No much larger clone is present one base from it, and per-base qualities are unavailable. This specimen comes from a study of OX40 agonist ivuxolimab in advanced cancers. Concerning the study at large: The costimulatory receptor OX40 (CD134) was targeted by ivuxolimab, a fully human IgG2 agonistic monoclonal antibody. Intravenous ivuxolimab was administered to patients every 2 weeks at six dose levels: 0.01, 0.1, 0.3, 1.5, 3 and 10 mg/kg. Among the approximately 50 dose-escalation patients, approximately 20 had hepatocellular carcinoma, roughly 15 melanoma, 9 renal cell carcinoma and 9 head and neck cancer. In the dose-escalation cohort, 70% to 85% of patients were male, and the mean age was around 60 years, with a range of 23 to 79. Prior anti-PD-1, anti-PD-L1 or anti-CTLA-4 therapy was permitted, and checkpoint inhibitors had been received by roughly two fifths of dose-escalation patients. Partial responses occurred in three dose-escalation patients: two with cutaneous melanoma and one with hepatocellular carcinoma. The purpose of peripheral TCRbeta sequencing was to test whether ivuxolimab changed TCR sequence diversity and led to clonal T-cell expansion. The paper describes the monotherapy dose-escalation part (N of about 47 patients) of the phase I trial of ivuxolimab. Overall study outcomes, separate from this receptor: After ivuxolimab, CD8+ T cells had more expanded clones than CD4+ T cells on average. Low levels of normalized T-cell clonal expansion were also seen in some patients who did not respond. In the 0.1-3.0 mg/kg groups, partial responders had among the lowest normalized peripheral clonal expansion, particularly in CD8+ T cells. Antigen specificity was not determined for the clonally expanded peripheral T cells. At doses of 0.1 to 3.0 mg/kg, clonal expansion of both CD4+ and CD8+ blood T cells was observed from baseline to week 6.

Patients with autoimmune disease history or receiving systemic immunosuppression were excluded from the trial. Peripheral blood for TCR sequencing was drawn from every dose cohort at baseline, at cycle 4 day 1 and at cycle 7 day 1. Samples came from an open-label, multicenter, first-in-human phase I dose-escalation trial of ivuxolimab. The trial enrolled adults with locally advanced or metastatic head and neck squamous cell, hepatocellular, melanoma or renal cell carcinoma. CD4+ and CD8+ T cells were sorted separately from peripheral blood before TCR sequencing. Genomic DNA was extracted from sorted cells for sequencing of the TCRbeta CDR3 region. TCRbeta CDR3 regions were sequenced using the immunoSEQ Assay. Here the immuneACCESS table is served through TCRdb, limited to in-frame sequences with V and J called. Missing clones are a known gap in these copies; in checked studies unresolved V genes cover under half, and the rest lacks a known reason. This sample is represented by about 50,000 clones; 85% to 90% of them were singletons. The ten largest account for less than 2.5% of the sample.

The sequence derives from an adult with an advanced solid tumor such as melanoma, head and neck, liver or kidney cancer. The starting material was CD4+ or CD8+ T cells sorted from blood, obtained in a trial of the OX40 agonist ivuxolimab.

Here is the DNA: TGTGCCAGCAGACATGGGGGGTCACTTGAAAAACTGTTTTTT. Its translation is CASRHGGSLEKLFF. This sequence uses TRBV6-1 and TRBJ1-4; 5 matching bases give a weak D call of TRBD1. The CDR3, cysteine through phenylalanine, is 14 amino acids long. The sequence is cut down to CDR3 DNA, 42 bases in frame from base 1. The junction carries 15 bases between V and J, which are trimmed by 6 bases and 7 bases respectively. For CDR1 and CDR2, the germline V gene lists MNHNS and SASEGT.